This passage covers 17 T cell receptor beta chains from one sample sequenced in a study of T cells expressing NK-cell markers. TCRdb reprocessed the 5' RACE reads; each CDR3 protein has one entry and no DNA is given. The repertoire table contains roughly 380,000 distinct CDR3 sequences. What was sequenced was blood T cells: a sorted CD56 or NKG2C T cell subset, CD4+ or CD8+ T cells, or bulk PBMC T cells (not recorded which). These TCRs come from a man between 18 and 69 years old in good health.

This chain uses TRBV7-2 with TRBJ2-1; there is no DNA to check the TCRdb D call of TRBD2. There are 16 residues in the CDR3. Germline V gives CDR1 SGHTA, CDR2 FQGNSA. CDR3 sequence: CASSHQVGVSYNEQFF.

The CDR3 region is CASSGKGTTNVLTF. The chain recombines TRBV25-1 with TRBJ2-6. The CDR3 loop spans 14 amino acids. Germline CDR1 reads MGHDK; CDR2 reads SYGVNS.

The V call is TRBV19, the J call TRBJ2-1; the TCRdb D gene call, TRBD2, has no DNA to confirm it. Germline values: CDR1 LNHDA, CDR2 SQIVND (reference sequence). This CDR3 has 14 residues. This chain's CDR3 is CASKEGSGYNEQFF.

This chain uses TRBV5-1 with TRBJ2-3; TCRdb picks TRBD1, but there is no DNA to check that call. Germline V gives CDR1 SGHRS, CDR2 YFSETQ. This CDR3 spans 16 amino acids. This chain's CDR3 is CASSLTGSYSTDTQYF. Variable domain in full (rest from reference TRBV5-1 and TRBJ2-3): KAGVTQTPRYLIKTRGQQVTLSCSPISGHRSVSWYQQTPGQGLQFLFEYFSETQRNKGNFPGRFSGRQFSNSRSEMNVSTLELGDSALYLCASSLTGSYSTDTQYFGPGTRLTVL.

The chain has TRBV18 and TRBJ2-5; TCRdb calls TRBD1, which cannot be checked without DNA. CDR3 length: 15 amino acids. Germline V gene lookup returns CDR1 KGHSH and CDR2 LQKENI. CDR3 residues: CASSPLGMGEETQYF.

The chain couples TRBV15 to TRBJ1-2; the TCRdb D gene call, TRBD1, has no DNA to confirm it. Germline loops: CDR1 LNHNV, CDR2 YYDKDF (reference sequence). This CDR3 is 14 amino acids long. The CDR3 spells CATSKDRVQGGYTF.

The V and J genes are TRBV12-3 or TRBV12-4 and TRBJ1-2; TCRdb outputs TRBD1, but without DNA this stays unchecked. This CDR3 contains 15 residues. CDR3 protein: CASSLGDPGDYGYTF.

This CDR3 reads CASSLGVYGTTSSAKNIQYF. The V gene is TRBV7-8, the J gene TRBJ2-4; the TRBD2 assignment by TCRdb is unverifiable without DNA. The CDR3 extends over 20 amino acids. Germline-derived CDR1 and CDR2 are SGHVS and FQNEAQ.

The chain links TRBV2 to TRBJ1-2; the D call from TCRdb, TRBD1, cannot be confirmed without DNA. The germline V gene has CDR1 SNHLY and CDR2 FYNNEI. The CDR3 loop spans 13 amino acids. The CDR3 spells CASSGTGYDGYTF.

CDR3 residues: CASSPTSGGRNTGELFF. This chain joins TRBV12-3 or TRBV12-4 and TRBJ2-2; TCRdb reports TRBD2, a call that lacks DNA to check it against. CDR3 length: 17 amino acids.

The chain combines TRBV27 with TRBJ2-7; the TCRdb D gene call, TRBD1, has no DNA to confirm it. Germline CDR1 reads MNHEY; CDR2 reads SMNVEV (reference sequence). The CDR3 extends over 13 amino acids. CDR3 in amino acids: CASRKGTTYEQYF.

The chain carries TRBV7-2 and TRBJ2-5; TCRdb's D gene call, TRBD2, goes unchecked for lack of DNA. Germline CDR1 is SGHTA and CDR2 is FQGNSA. The CDR3 loop spans 16 amino acids. CDR3 loop: CASSPSALRDQETQYF.

The chain is built from TRBV15 and TRBJ1-2; TCRdb's assignment of TRBD1 cannot be checked, as there is no DNA. This CDR3 is 16 amino acids long. Germline V gene lookup returns CDR1 LNHNV and CDR2 YYDKDF (reference sequence). Here the CDR3 reads CATSRDRGGLNYGYTF.

This chain connects TRBV4-2 to TRBJ2-3; no DNA is available, so the TRBD1 call from TCRdb remains unchecked. Germline V gene lookup returns CDR1 LGHNA and CDR2 YNFKEQ. The CDR3 runs 15 residues. CDR3 loop: CASSQTEIGTDTQYF.

V gene TRBV18 combines with J gene TRBJ2-1; TCRdb indicates TRBD2, and absent DNA this call remains unverified. Germline V gene data show CDR1 as KGHSH and CDR2 as LQKENI. The CDR3 is 14 residues long. CDR3 region: CASSPSGVAGEQFF.

V is TRBV5-1 and J is TRBJ2-7; TCRdb names TRBD1, which stays unverified in the absence of DNA. The CDR3 spans 14 residues. CDR1 SGHRS and CDR2 YFSETQ come from the germline V gene. The CDR3 is CASSRTGTPYEQYF. The variable domain in full, completed from reference TRBV5-1 and TRBJ2-7, reads KAGVTQTPRYLIKTRGQQVTLSCSPISGHRSVSWYQQTPGQGLQFLFEYFSETQRNKGNFPGRFSGRQFSNSRSEMNVSTLELGDSALYLCASSRTGTPYEQYFGPGTRLTVT.

This chain connects TRBV3-1 to TRBJ2-7; TCRdb proposes TRBD1, but this gene call is untestable without DNA. The CDR3 is made up of 18 amino acids. Looked up from germline, CDR1 is LGHDT and CDR2 is YNNKEL (reference sequence). The chain's CDR3 is CASSPHYMGQSILYEQYF.